This T cell receptor beta chain was profiled in a study of immune evolution from preneoplasia to lung adenocarcinoma. Overall study findings and caveats: Clonality was highest in normal lung, lower in later-stage lesions apparently.

This table comes from immunoSEQ multiplex PCR, and its TCRdb copy is limited to in-frame clones, with some not included. The profile shows 3,500 to 4,500 clones, about three quarters of them singletons. This CDR3 has 14 amino acids. Trimming left V 0 bases short and J 6 bases short, with 13 bases between. Germline V lookup: CDR1 SGHRS, CDR2 YFSETQ. Comments on this clone: As yet, its antigen is unknown.

Patient tissue came from resections in Japan or China, 2014–2017. This TCR came from a person aged 60-80 years with lung adenocarcinoma. The V and J genes are TRBV5-1 and TRBJ2-7, with a tentative D call TRBD2 (6 bases). Sequenced material: FFPE lung adenocarcinoma in situ tissue. CDR3 protein: CASSLVGGNREQYF. For the CDR3, the DNA is TGCGCCAGCAGCTTGGTTGGAGGGAATCGCGAGCAGTACTTC.